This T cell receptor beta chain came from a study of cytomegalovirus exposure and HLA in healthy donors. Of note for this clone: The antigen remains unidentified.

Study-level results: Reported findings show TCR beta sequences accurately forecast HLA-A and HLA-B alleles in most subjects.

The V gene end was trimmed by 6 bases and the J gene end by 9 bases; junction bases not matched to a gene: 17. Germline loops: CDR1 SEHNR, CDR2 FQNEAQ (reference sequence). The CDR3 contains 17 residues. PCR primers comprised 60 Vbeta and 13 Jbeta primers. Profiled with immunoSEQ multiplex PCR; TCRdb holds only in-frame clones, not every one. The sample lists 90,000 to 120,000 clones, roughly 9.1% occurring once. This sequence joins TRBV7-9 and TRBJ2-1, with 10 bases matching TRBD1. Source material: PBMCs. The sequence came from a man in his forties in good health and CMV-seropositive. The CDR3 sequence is CASRPLIGGQGVGEQFF. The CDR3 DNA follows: TGTGCCAGCAGGCCACTTATCGGCGGACAGGGGGTCGGTGAGCAGTTCTTC.